This T cell receptor (beta chain) emerged from a study of cytomegalovirus exposure and HLA in healthy donors. Study results and limitations: In a later analysis, HLA-C alleles had the fewest associated TCRs, DRB1 alleles the most. Many donors carried some public TCRs, although rarity characterized most TCR sequences.

In the case of this clone: Its target is unknown.

13 Jbeta primers and 60 Vbeta primers were used for the PCR. The method was immunoSEQ multiplex PCR; TCRdb's version includes in-frame clones alone and lacks a portion of them. The repertoire holds around 150,000 clones, approximately 88% seen once, with roughly 1.4% in the top ten. Losses at the gene ends were 4 bases for V and 7 bases for J; bases not matched to a gene: 4. This CDR3 comprises 13 residues. Germline V CDR1 and CDR2: MDHEN, SYDVKM. The sample was PBMCs. The origin of this receptor is a woman aged 18-30 years in good health and CMV-seronegative. J is TRBJ2-3 and V is TRBV28; TRBD2 aligns across 8 bases. CDR3: CASSSGGPYTQYF. The CDR3 DNA sequence: TGTGCCAGCAGTTCGGGGGGGCCCTATACGCAGTATTTT.